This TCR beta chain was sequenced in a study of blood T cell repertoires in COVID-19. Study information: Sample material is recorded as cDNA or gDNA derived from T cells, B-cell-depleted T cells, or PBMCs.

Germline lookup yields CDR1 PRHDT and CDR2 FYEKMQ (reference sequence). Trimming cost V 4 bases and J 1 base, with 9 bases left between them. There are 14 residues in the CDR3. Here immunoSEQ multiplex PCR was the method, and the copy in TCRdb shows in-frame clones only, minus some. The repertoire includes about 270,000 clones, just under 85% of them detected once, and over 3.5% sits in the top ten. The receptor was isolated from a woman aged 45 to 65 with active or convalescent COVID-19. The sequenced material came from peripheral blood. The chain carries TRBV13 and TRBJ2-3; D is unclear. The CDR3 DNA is TGTGCCAGCAGCTCGAAACGCGGCACAGATACGCAGTATTTT. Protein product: CASSSKRGTDTQYF.